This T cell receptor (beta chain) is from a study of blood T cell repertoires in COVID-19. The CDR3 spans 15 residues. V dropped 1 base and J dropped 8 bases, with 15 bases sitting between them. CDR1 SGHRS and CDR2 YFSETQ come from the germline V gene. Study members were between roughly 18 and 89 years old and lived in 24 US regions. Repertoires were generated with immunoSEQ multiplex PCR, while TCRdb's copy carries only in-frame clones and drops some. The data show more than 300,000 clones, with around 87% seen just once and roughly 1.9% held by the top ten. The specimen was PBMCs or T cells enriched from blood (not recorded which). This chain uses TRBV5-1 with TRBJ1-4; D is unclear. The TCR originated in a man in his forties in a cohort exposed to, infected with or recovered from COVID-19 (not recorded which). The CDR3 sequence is CASSLFGEGSEKLFF. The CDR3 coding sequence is TGCGCCAGCAGCTTGTTCGGGGAGGGAAGCGAAAAACTGTTTTTT.